The T cell receptor (beta chain) described here comes from a study of T cell responses to AZD1222 COVID-19 vaccine. Study outcomes and limitations: Clonal diversity may have been underestimated, and the donors were mostly white British, with more females than males.

Sequencing was performed with immunoSEQ multiplex PCR; in TCRdb, only in-frame clones are kept and a portion is missing. The sample consists of about 110,000 clones, roughly 90% of them appearing once. CDR3 length: 15 amino acids. Germline CDR1 and CDR2: SGDLS and YYNGEE. The germline V and J ends were trimmed by 0 bases and 0 bases, with 10 bases remaining between them. Points on this clone: The antigen remains undetermined.

V gene TRBV9 combines with J gene TRBJ2-7; D might be TRBD2 (5 bases). The source was peripheral blood, collected on day 0 of AZD1222 vaccination. This TCR was sampled from an adult in good health. This CDR3 is CASSVGERTSYEQYF. As DNA, the CDR3 is TGTGCCAGCAGCGTAGGGGAGCGAACCTCCTACGAGCAGTACTTC.